A single sample is the source of the 30 T cell receptor beta chains below, sequenced in a study of PD-L1 blockade in urothelial cancer. Assay used: immunoSEQ multiplex PCR; TCRdb lists only in-frame clones, some missing. In the table there are under 40,000 clones, around nine tenths of which are singletons. Sequences were derived from PBMCs, sampled around atezolizumab (anti-PD-L1) treatment. These receptors all come from a man aged 65-85 years with urothelial cancer.

This CDR3 reads CASSVAEGARYEQYF. Here the CDR3 DNA reads TGTGCCAGCAGCGTAGCTGAGGGGGCTAGGTACGAGCAGTACTTC. This chain uses TRBV9 with TRBJ2-7; 7 nucleotides line up with TRBD1. The CDR3 totals 15 residues. CDR1 is SGDLS and CDR2 is YYNGEE in the germline V gene. Trimming took 0 bases from V and 4 from J; bases not matched to a gene: 7.

The chain joins TRBV15 to TRBJ2-7; D perhaps matches TRBD2 (6 bases). CDR1 is LNHNV and CDR2 is YYDKDF in the germline V gene (reference sequence). The CDR3 is 14 amino acids. V was pared by 5 bases and J by 0 bases, with 11 bases between. This CDR3 reads CATSPGDFSYEQYF. The CDR3 DNA follows: TGTGCCACCAGCCCGGGGGACTTCTCCTACGAGCAGTACTTC. The full variable domain, rest sourced from reference TRBV15 and TRBJ2-7, is DAMVIQNPRYQVTQFGKPVTLSCSQTLNHNVMYWYQQKSSQAPKLLFHYYDKDFNNEADTPDNFQSRRPNTSFCFLDIRSPGLGDTAMYLCATSPGDFSYEQYFGPGTRLTVT.

This clone was detected a few times. The V and J genes are TRBV5-4 and TRBJ2-7; 7 nucleotides line up with TRBD1. The CDR3 covers 14 residues. V shed 4 bases and J 0 bases; nucleotides not matched to a gene: 4. From germline, CDR1 is SGHNT and CDR2 YYREEE (reference sequence). The CDR3 region is CASSQAGGSYEQYF. CDR3 coding DNA: TGTGCCAGCAGCCAAGCAGGGGGCTCCTACGAGCAGTACTTC.

The J gene is TRBJ1-1, the V gene TRBV28, with D unclear. The length of the CDR3 is 12 residues. Germline V gene sequence: CDR1 MDHEN, CDR2 SYDVKM. Trimming cost V 6 bases and J 11 bases, with 16 bases left between them. CDR3 DNA: TGTGCCAGCAGCCTAGGAGGGTCCTGGGCTTTCTTT. Translated, it gives CASSLGGSWAFF.

The chain couples TRBV27 to TRBJ2-1; maybe TRBD2 (6 bases). Germline CDR1 reads MNHEY; CDR2 reads SMNVEV (reference sequence). Trimming pared 10 bases from V and 0 bases from J, leaving 10 bases between. This CDR3 has 13 amino acids. CDR3 in amino acids: CATGGSSYNEQFF. CDR3 nucleotides: TGTGCCACCGGGGGAAGCTCCTACAATGAGCAGTTCTTC.

The chain is built from TRBV6-6 and TRBJ2-5, with 7 bases lining up with TRBD1. Germline loops: CDR1 MNHNY, CDR2 SVGAGI (reference sequence). The junction had 9 bases not matched to a gene; V was cut back by 7 bases and J by 1 base. The CDR3 sequence is 15 residues long. CDR3 coding DNA: TGTGCCAGCACTGGCCGGGACAGTAGCCAAGAGACCCAGTACTTC. The encoded protein is CASTGRDSSQETQYF.

The sample holds a few counts of this clone. The rearrangement links TRBV6-1 to TRBJ1-1; D not resolved. CDR3 length: 14 amino acids. Germline values: CDR1 MNHNS, CDR2 SASEGT. V gave up 2 bases and J gave up 2 bases, with 9 bases separating them. The chain's CDR3 is CASSESRVNTEAFF. CDR3 DNA: TGTGCCAGCAGTGAATCGAGAGTCAACACTGAAGCTTTCTTT.

The chain combines TRBV14 with TRBJ2-5; no reliable D call. Germline CDR1 is SGHDN and CDR2 is FVKESK. Trimming removed 1 base from V and 5 bases from J, with 14 bases in between. This CDR3 spans 15 amino acids. This chain's CDR3 is CASSQGYGFGETQYF. The CDR3 DNA reads as TGTGCCAGCAGCCAAGGTTACGGGTTTGGGGAGACCCAGTACTTC.

The chain couples TRBV10-1 to TRBJ2-7, with D perhaps TRBD2 (6 bases). CDR1 WNHNN and CDR2 SYGVQD come from the germline V gene (reference sequence). With 2 bases removed from V and 2 bases from J, the gap between germline ends came to 13 bases. This CDR3 spans 15 amino acids. The CDR3 loop reads CASSEGSAGTYEQYF. The CDR3, as DNA: TGCGCCAGCAGTGAGGGGTCTGCGGGAACCTACGAGCAGTACTTC.

This chain connects TRBV10-1 to TRBJ2-2; 7 bases are a match to TRBD2. The V gene's germline CDR1 is WNHNN and CDR2 SYGVQD (reference sequence). Losses at the gene ends were 2 bases for V and 0 bases for J; bases not matched to a gene: 6. The CDR3 runs to 17 residues. CDR3 amino acids: CASSEMAGVANTGELFF. As DNA, the CDR3 is TGCGCCAGCAGTGAGATGGCGGGAGTCGCGAACACCGGGGAGCTGTTTTTT.

This sequence joins TRBV5-1 and TRBJ1-1; 8 bases line up with TRBD1. Germline CDR1 and CDR2: SGHRS and YFSETQ. The CDR3 extends over 15 amino acids. V lost 4 bases, J lost 4 bases, and 9 bases stayed unmatched. CDR3 residues: CASSGGTGFPTEAFF. The CDR3 DNA sequence: TGCGCCAGCAGCGGAGGGACAGGTTTCCCCACTGAAGCTTTCTTT.

This clone was observed a single time. The chain combines TRBV9 with TRBJ2-3; 7 bases fit TRBD2. The CDR3 runs to 16 residues. Trimming removed 1 base from V and 3 bases from J; junction bases left unmatched: 8. CDR1 is SGDLS and CDR2 is YYNGEE in the germline V gene. CDR3 sequence (DNA): TGTGCCAGCAGCGTACCCCTTTCGGGAGGAACAGATACGCAGTATTTT. This codes for CASSVPLSGGTDTQYF.

This chain joins TRBV19 and TRBJ2-4; possible D gene TRBD1, 7 bases. The CDR3 extends over 17 amino acids. CDR1 LNHDA and CDR2 SQIVND come from the germline V gene (reference sequence). Trimming left V 3 bases short and J 1 base short, with 16 bases between. CDR3 bases: TGTGCCAGTAGTATTTTATCGGAGGGGGCCGCCAAAAACATTCAGTACTTC. It codes for CASSILSEGAAKNIQYF.

The V call is TRBV27, the J call TRBJ2-1; TRBD1 matches 12 bases. The J segment lost 4 bases and the V segment lost 6 bases, leaving 10 bases of the junction unmatched. Germline lookup yields CDR1 MNHEY and CDR2 SMNVEV (reference sequence). CDR3 length: 17 residues. CDR3 bases: TGTGCCAGCAGAACGGGACAGGGGGCGCGTAGGTACAATGAGCAGTTCTTC. This encodes CASRTGQGARRYNEQFF.

This sequence joins TRBV5-1 and TRBJ2-7, with TRBD2 identical over 16 bases. This CDR3 has 19 amino acids. The V gene's germline CDR1 is SGHRS and CDR2 YFSETQ. Losses at the gene ends were 0 bases for V and 4 bases for J; bases not matched to a gene: 10. The CDR3 sequence is CASSLARRGTSGRGYEQYF. The CDR3 nucleotides read TGCGCCAGCAGCTTGGCAAGACGAGGGACTAGCGGGAGGGGGTACGAGCAGTACTTC.

The chain links TRBV27 to TRBJ1-4; 7 bases line up with TRBD1. Trimming at V came to 2 bases and at J to 6 bases, leaving 3 bases not matched to a gene. Germline-derived CDR1 and CDR2 are MNHEY and SMNVEV (reference sequence). The length of the CDR3 is 14 residues. This chain's CDR3 is CASSLRGGDEKLFF. Written as DNA, the CDR3 is TGTGCCAGCAGTTTAAGAGGGGGCGATGAAAAACTGTTTTTT.

The CDR3, as DNA: TGTGCCAGCAGCTTGGGGTGGACAGGGGCCAACGTCCTGACTTTC. Its protein is CASSLGWTGANVLTF. The V call is TRBV5-5, the J call TRBJ2-6, with D possibly matching TRBD1 (5 bases). The V gene's germline CDR1 is SGHKS and CDR2 YYEKEE (reference sequence). The germline V and J ends were trimmed by 0 bases and 4 bases, with 8 bases remaining between them. This CDR3 has 15 amino acids.

The gene calls are TRBV28 and TRBJ1-1, with unresolved D. Trimming removed 5 bases at V and 6 bases at J, with 10 bases between. Germline-derived CDR1 and CDR2 are MDHEN and SYDVKM. The CDR3 sequence is 12 residues long. CDR3 DNA sequence: TGTGCCAGCAGTGGAAAGAGGGCTGAAGCTTTCTTT. Its protein is CASSGKRAEAFF. Using reference TRBV28 and TRBJ1-1 for the parts outside the CDR3, the full variable domain is DVKVTQSSRYLVKRTGEKVFLECVQDMDHENMFWYRQDPGLGLRLIYFSYDVKMKEKGDIPEGYSVSREKKERFSLILESASTNQTSMYLCASSGKRAEAFFGQGTRLTVV.

V is TRBV5-4 and J is TRBJ2-7; D may be TRBD2 (6 bases). Trimming stripped 3 bases from V and 2 bases from J, with 12 bases between. Per germline, CDR1 SGHNT and CDR2 YYREEE (reference sequence). This CDR3 is built from 14 residues. CDR3 nucleotide sequence: TGTGCCAGCAGCTATAGCGGCCTCCCCTACGAGCAGTACTTC. Amino acid sequence: CASSYSGLPYEQYF.

This chain uses TRBV12-5 with TRBJ2-3, with TRBD2 identical over 9 bases. There are 14 residues in the CDR3. CDR1 LGHNT and CDR2 FRNRAP come from the germline V gene. The V segment lost 5 bases and the J segment 7 bases; nucleotides outside the gene matches: 7. CDR3 region: CASGPSGRSNTQYF. CDR3 coding DNA: TGTGCTAGTGGTCCGAGCGGGAGGTCAAATACGCAGTATTTT.

This chain links TRBV2 with TRBJ1-4, with 8 nucleotides matching TRBD1. Losses at the gene ends were 6 bases for V and 5 bases for J; bases not matched to a gene: 5. The length of the CDR3 is 14 residues. Germline loops: CDR1 SNHLY, CDR2 FYNNEI. For the CDR3, the DNA is TGTGCCAGCAGGAGGGACAGGACGAATGAAAAACTGTTTTTT. It encodes CASRRDRTNEKLFF.

The gene calls are TRBV7-2 and TRBJ2-7; 8 nucleotides line up with TRBD1. Trimming at V came to 2 bases and at J to 6 bases, leaving 3 bases not matched to a gene. This CDR3 is built from 13 residues. CDR1 and CDR2 (germline): SGHTA, FQGNSA. For the CDR3, the DNA is TGTGCCAGCAGCTTATCACAGGGGGGCGAGCAGTACTTC. Translating it yields CASSLSQGGEQYF.

The chain carries TRBV7-9 and TRBJ2-4; 10 nucleotides line up with TRBD1. CDR3 length: 16 amino acids. The V and J ends lost 0 bases and 7 bases, in that order; junction bases with no gene match: 6. Germline CDR1 SEHNR, CDR2 FQNEAQ (reference sequence). The CDR3 DNA reads TGTGCCAGCAGCTTAGCCCCTGGACAGGGGGGGAACATTCAGTACTTC. It yields the protein CASSLAPGQGGNIQYF.

This clone was picked up one time. The J gene is TRBJ2-3, the V gene TRBV10-1; 7 nucleotides match TRBD2. V shed 6 bases, J shed 2 bases, and the junction held 5 bases outside the gene matches. The V gene's germline CDR1 is WNHNN and CDR2 SYGVQD (reference sequence). CDR3 length: 14 residues. The CDR3: CASRASGPTDTQYF. CDR3 DNA sequence: TGCGCCAGCAGGGCTAGCGGTCCCACAGATACGCAGTATTTT.

The rearrangement links TRBV7-8 to TRBJ1-4; 7 bases agree with TRBD1. This CDR3 comprises 19 residues. Germline assignment: CDR1 SGHVS and CDR2 FQNEAQ. With 5 bases clipped from V and 0 bases from J, the junction kept 15 bases outside the gene matches. CDR3 residues: CASSNTIAGGSSTNEKLFF. The CDR3 region has the DNA TGTGCCAGCAGCAACACTATCGCAGGGGGATCCTCAACTAATGAAAAACTGTTTTTT.

The chain links TRBV29-1 to TRBJ1-2, with D possibly matching TRBD1 (6 bases). Per germline, CDR1 SQVTM and CDR2 ANQGSEA. Trimming pared 3 bases from V and 7 bases from J, leaving 21 bases between. The CDR3 loop spans 15 amino acids. CDR3 region: CSVDPAPGGLSGYTF. DNA for the CDR3: TGCAGCGTTGATCCCGCCCCCGGGGGGCTGAGTGGCTACACCTTC.

CDR3 in DNA: TGTGCCTGGAGCTACCGGCGGGCTAGCGGGAGGGCCAATGAGCAGTTCTTC. It translates to CAWSYRRASGRANEQFF. The chain recombines TRBV30 with TRBJ2-1; 12 positions match TRBD2. Per the germline V gene, CDR1 is GTSNPN and CDR2 is SVGIG (reference sequence). The V segment lost 3 bases and the J segment 6 bases; nucleotides outside the gene matches: 12. CDR3 size: 17 residues.

This chain links TRBV19 with TRBJ2-1; a weak D match, TRBD1 (6 bases). Trimming cost V 5 bases and J 4 bases, with 15 bases left between them. Looked up from germline, CDR1 is LNHDA and CDR2 is SQIVND (reference sequence). The CDR3 extends over 15 amino acids. The DNA for the CDR3 is TGTGCCAGTAGTCAAACCCCAGGGGCGTACAATGAGCAGTTCTTC. As protein: CASSQTPGAYNEQFF.

The chain links TRBV5-1 to TRBJ2-3; weak D call: TRBD2 (5 bases). Germline V lookup: CDR1 SGHRS, CDR2 YFSETQ. This CDR3 is built from 13 residues. Trimming left V 4 bases short and J 1 base short, with 7 bases between. The CDR3 loop is CASSVSGTDTQYF. The CDR3 coding sequence is TGCGCCAGCAGCGTTAGCGGCACAGATACGCAGTATTTT.

This chain joins TRBV15 and TRBJ1-5, with 8 nucleotides matching TRBD1. This CDR3 region has 15 residues. The germline V gene has CDR1 LNHNV and CDR2 YYDKDF (reference sequence). J lost 6 bases, V lost 1 base, and 5 bases had no gene match. CDR3 DNA: TGTGCCACCAGCAGAGGACAGGGGATCTCTCAGCCCCAGCATTTT. It is translated as CATSRGQGISQPQHF.